This T cell receptor beta chain is drawn from a study of T cell repertoires in cytomegalovirus infection. Looking at the study overall: CMV infection together with matching HLA type was indicated by public TCR beta signatures.

Each CDR3 protein gets one entry after TCRdb re-called the reads with MiXCR. This sample carries approximately 910,000 distinct CDR3 sequences, approximately 33% of them seen once, and the ten largest clones take 13%. About this clonotype itself: Antigen unknown.

V dropped 3 bases and J dropped 6 bases, with 8 bases sitting between them. The CDR3 contains 12 residues. Looked up from germline, CDR1 is LNHNV and CDR2 is YYDKDF (reference sequence). Regarding the study as a whole: Ex vivo responses were dominated by HLA-C-restricted CMV-specific TCR beta clonotypes.

The receptor was isolated from a human donor in good health (CMV status not recorded). Some clones in this sample may be carry-over from other donors' samples. The chain couples TRBV15 to TRBJ1-2; D is possibly TRBD1 (6 bases). Material: cultured CD8+ T cells from PBMCs, obtained from culture after CMV antigen stimulation. CDR3 protein: CATSRGQDGYTF. The CDR3 DNA is TGTGCCACCAGCAGGGGACAAGATGGCTACACCTTC.